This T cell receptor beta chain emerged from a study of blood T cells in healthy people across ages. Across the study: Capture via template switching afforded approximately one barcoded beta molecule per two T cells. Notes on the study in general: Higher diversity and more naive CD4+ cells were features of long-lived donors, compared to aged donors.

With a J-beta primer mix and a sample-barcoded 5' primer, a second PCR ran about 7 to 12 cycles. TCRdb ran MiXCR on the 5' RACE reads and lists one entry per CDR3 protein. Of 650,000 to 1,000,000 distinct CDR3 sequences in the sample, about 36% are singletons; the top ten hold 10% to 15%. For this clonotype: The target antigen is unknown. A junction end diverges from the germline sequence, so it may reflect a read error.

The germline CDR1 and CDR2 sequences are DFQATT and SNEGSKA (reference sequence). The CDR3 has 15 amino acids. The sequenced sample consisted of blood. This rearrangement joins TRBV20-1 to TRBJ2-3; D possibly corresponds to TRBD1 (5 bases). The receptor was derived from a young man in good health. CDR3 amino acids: CSAGDRGRATDTQYF. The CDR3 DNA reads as TGTAGTGCTGGAGATAGGGGCAGGGCCACAGATACGCAGTATTTT.